This TCR beta chain originates from a study of cytomegalovirus exposure and HLA in healthy donors. Study-wide points: Productive rates of about 87% or about 30% were seen for most TCR beta V segments in an earlier analysis. Reports state that TCR beta sequences accurately predicted most subjects' HLA-A and HLA-B alleles.

The CDR3 spans 17 residues. J was trimmed by 0 bases and V by 5 bases; bases with no gene match: 11. The germline CDR1 and CDR2 sequences are SGHNT and YYREEE (reference sequence). A multiplex PCR was run with 60 Vbeta primers and 13 Jbeta primers. The protocol was immunoSEQ multiplex PCR, while the TCRdb copy is restricted to in-frame clones and leaves out a portion. Among about 59,000 clones listed, about 80% were seen once. To note about this clone: What it binds is not known.

The V call is TRBV5-4, the J call TRBJ2-3, with 8 nucleotides matching TRBD2. This TCR was recovered from a woman aged 40-49 years in good health and CMV-seronegative. The sequenced sample was PBMCs. The CDR3 sequence is CASRTGGGTLSTDTQYF. CDR3 nucleotides: TGTGCCAGCAGGACGGGGGGGGGCACTTTAAGCACAGATACGCAGTATTTT.